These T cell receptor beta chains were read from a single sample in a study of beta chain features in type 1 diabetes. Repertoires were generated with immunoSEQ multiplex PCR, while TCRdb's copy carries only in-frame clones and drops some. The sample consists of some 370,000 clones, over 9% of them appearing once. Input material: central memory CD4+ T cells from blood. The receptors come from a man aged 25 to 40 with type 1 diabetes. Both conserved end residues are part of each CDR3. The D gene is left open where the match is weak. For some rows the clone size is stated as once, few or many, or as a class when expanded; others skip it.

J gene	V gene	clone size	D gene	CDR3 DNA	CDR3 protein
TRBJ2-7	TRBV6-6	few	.	TGTGCCAGCAGTTATCAGGACGAGCAGTACTTC	CASSYQDEQYF
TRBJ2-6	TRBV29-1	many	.	TGCAGCGTTGGAGGTGAAGGGGCTGGGGCCAACGTCCTGACTTTC	CSVGGEGAGANVLTF
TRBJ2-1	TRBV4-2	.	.	TGTGCCAGCAGCCGAATTCCCGGGACTGGGAACAATGAGCAGTTCTTC	CASSRIPGTGNNEQFF
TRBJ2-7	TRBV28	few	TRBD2	TGTGCCAGCAGTTCTAGCGGGAGAGGGGGGACCTACGAGCAGTACTTC	CASSSSGRGGTYEQYF
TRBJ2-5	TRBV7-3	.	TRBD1	TGTGCCAGCAGCCCCGGGACAGGCGTTTGGACCCAGTACTTC	CASSPGTGVWTQYF
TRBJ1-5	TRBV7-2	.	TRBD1	TGTGCCAGCAGCGCGGGACAGGGAGGCAATCAGCCCCAGCATTTT	CASSAGQGGNQPQHF
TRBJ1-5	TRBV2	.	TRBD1	TGTGCCAGCAGTCGGGACAGGTTAGGAAATCAGCCCCAGCATTTT	CASSRDRLGNQPQHF
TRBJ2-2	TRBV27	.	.	TGTGCCAGCAGTTCCCCGGAAGGGGGGTGGAACGGGGAGCTGTTTTTT	CASSSPEGGWNGELFF
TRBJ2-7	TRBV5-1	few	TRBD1	TGCGCCAGCAGCAACCAGGGACAGGGGGACGAGCAGTACTTC	CASSNQGQGDEQYF
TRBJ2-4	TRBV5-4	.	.	TGCGCCAGCAGCTTGTGGGGTAACGAGGACATTCAGTACTTC	CASSLWGNEDIQYF
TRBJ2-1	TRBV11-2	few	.	TGTGCCAGCAGCCCCCAGGGGATTGGATCCTACAATGAGCAGTTCTTC	CASSPQGIGSYNEQFF
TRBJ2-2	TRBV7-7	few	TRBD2	TGTGCTAGCAGCTTATTCGCGGGAGTTGGGACCGGGGAGCTGTTTTTT	CASSLFAGVGTGELFF
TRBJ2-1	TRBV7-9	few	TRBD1	TGTGCCAGCGGCCCCCCGGGACAGTCCTACAATGAGCAGTTCTTC	CASGPPGQSYNEQFF
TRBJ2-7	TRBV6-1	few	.	TGTGCCAGCAGGGTGATGACGGGAAGCTCCTACGAGCAGTACTTC	CASRVMTGSSYEQYF
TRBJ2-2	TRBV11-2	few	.	TGTGCCAGCAGCCCCGGCGGTCCGAACACCGGGGAGCTGTTTTTT	CASSPGGPNTGELFF
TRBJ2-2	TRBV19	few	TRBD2	TGTGCCAGTAAAGGGACTAGCGGGAGGACGAACACCGGGGAGCTGTTTTTT	CASKGTSGRTNTGELFF
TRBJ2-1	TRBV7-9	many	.	TGTGCCAGCAGCTTAGCGGGCTGGGACAATGAGCAGTTCTTC	CASSLAGWDNEQFF
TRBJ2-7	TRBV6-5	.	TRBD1	TGTGCCAGCAGTCCAACGGACAGGGTACACGAGCAGTACTTC	CASSPTDRVHEQYF
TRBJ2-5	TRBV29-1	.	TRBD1	TGCAGCTCGGACAGGGCAGAGACCCAGTACTTC	CSSDRAETQYF
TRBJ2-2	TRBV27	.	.	TGTGCCAGCAGTTTAGCACAGGCGAACACCGGGGAGCTGTTTTTT	CASSLAQANTGELFF